This T cell receptor beta chain derives from a study of identical twins. TCRdb ran MiXCR on the 5' RACE reads and lists one entry per CDR3 protein. This sample has hundreds of thousands of distinct CDR3 sequences, with 10% to 15% found just once. The same sample was also used in a study of yellow fever vaccine responses in identical twins.

This TCR derives from a woman aged 18 to 35 in good health. Input material: PBMCs.

The CDR3 protein is CASRPDRVGGELFF. The CDR3 nucleotides are TGTGCCAGCAGGCCGGACAGGGTTGGCGGGGAGCTGTTTTTT. V is TRBV28 and J is TRBJ2-2; 8 bases line up with TRBD1. J lost 7 bases, V lost 6 bases, and 7 bases had no gene match. The CDR3 is 14 amino acids. CDR1 MDHEN and CDR2 SYDVKM come from the germline V gene.